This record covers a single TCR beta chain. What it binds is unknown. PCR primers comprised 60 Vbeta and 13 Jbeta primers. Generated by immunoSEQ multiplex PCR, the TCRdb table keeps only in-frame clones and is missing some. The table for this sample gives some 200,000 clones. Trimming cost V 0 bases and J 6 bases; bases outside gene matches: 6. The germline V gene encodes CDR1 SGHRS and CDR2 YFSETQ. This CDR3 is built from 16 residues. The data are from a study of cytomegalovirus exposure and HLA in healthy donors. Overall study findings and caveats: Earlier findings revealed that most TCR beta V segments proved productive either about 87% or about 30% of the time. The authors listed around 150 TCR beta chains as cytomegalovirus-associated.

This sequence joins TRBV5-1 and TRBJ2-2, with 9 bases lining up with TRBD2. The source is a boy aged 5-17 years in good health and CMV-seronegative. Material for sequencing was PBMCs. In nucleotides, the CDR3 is TGCGCCAGCAGCTTGGACCCGCGGGGGGGCCCCGGGGAGCTGTTTTTT. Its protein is CASSLDPRGGPGELFF.